This TCR beta chain originates from a study of beta chain features in type 1 diabetes. General study results and limits: Moderately but significantly shorter TCRB CDR3s were found in Type 1 diabetes patients in all four CD4+ subsets.

The investigators reverse transcribed all of the isolated RNA, so they sequenced expressed TCRB transcripts. Profiling relied on immunoSEQ multiplex PCR, and the TCRdb table lists in-frame clones only, not all of them. This sample carries a few hundred thousand clones, 16% of them seen once, and the ten largest clones take 0.065% to 0.1%. About this clone itself: Antigen: not known.

The receptor was isolated from a man younger than 45 with type 1 diabetes. The sequencing sample was made of naive CD4+ T cells from blood.

The CDR3 DNA follows: TGTGCCAGCAGTGGACTAGCGGGAGTTAGGACCTACAATGAGCAGTTCTTC. Encoded protein: CASSGLAGVRTYNEQFF. The chain is built from TRBV6-4 and TRBJ2-1, with 12 positions matching TRBD2. Per the germline V gene, CDR1 is MRHNA and CDR2 is SNTAGT. The CDR3 consists of 17 residues. The junction had 6 bases not matched to a gene; V was cut back by 4 bases and J by 2 bases.